This TCR beta chain was recorded in a study of cytomegalovirus exposure and HLA in healthy donors. The study, taken as a whole, reports: A later look showed TCR association rates differing by HLA locus, highest for DRB1 and lowest for HLA-C.

Trimming stripped 2 bases from V and 2 bases from J, with 9 bases between. The germline V gene has CDR1 SQVTM and CDR2 ANQGSEA. This CDR3 region has 14 residues. This clone has more than one count but fewer than ten. Its antigen remains unidentified. Use of 60 Vbeta and 13 Jbeta primers characterized the PCR. Using immunoSEQ multiplex PCR, the repertoire was profiled, and TCRdb retains in-frame clones only, with some absent. The data show roughly 150,000 clones, around 72% seen once. This TCR derives from a man aged 18 to 29 in good health and CMV-seronegative. The V gene is TRBV29-1, the J gene TRBJ2-2; D is possibly TRBD2 (5 bases). Sample: PBMCs. This CDR3 reads CSVERRVNTGELFF. CDR3 coding DNA: TGCAGCGTTGAACGGCGGGTAAACACCGGGGAGCTGTTTTTT.